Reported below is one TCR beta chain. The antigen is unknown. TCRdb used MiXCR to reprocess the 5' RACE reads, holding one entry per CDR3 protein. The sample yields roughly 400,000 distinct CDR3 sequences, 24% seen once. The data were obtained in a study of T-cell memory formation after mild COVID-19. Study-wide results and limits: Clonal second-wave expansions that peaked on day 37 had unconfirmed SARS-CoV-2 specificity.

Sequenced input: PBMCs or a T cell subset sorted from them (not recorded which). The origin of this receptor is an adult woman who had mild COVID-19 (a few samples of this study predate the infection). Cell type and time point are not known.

Here the CDR3 reads CASSLADRKPSTGELFF. DNA for the CDR3: TGTGCCAGCAGCTTAGCGGACAGGAAACCTTCCACCGGGGAGCTGTTTTTT. The chain uses TRBV7-8 and TRBJ2-2, with 7 bases aligning to TRBD1. Germline values: CDR1 SGHVS, CDR2 FQNEAQ. J gave up 4 bases and V 0 bases, and 8 bases lay outside the gene matches. There are 17 residues in the CDR3. Full variable domain (remainder filled in from reference TRBV7-8 and TRBJ2-2): GAGVSQSPRYKVAKRGQDVALRCDPISGHVSLFWYQQALGQGPEFLTYFQNEAQLDKSGLPSDRFFAERPEGSVSTLKIQRTQQEDSAVYLCASSLADRKPSTGELFFGEGSRLTVL.